The next 12 T cell receptor beta chains were all read from a single sample in a study of CD8 T cells in Susac syndrome. The authors reverse transcribed 0.5 to 1 ug RNA with random hexamers. One entry per CDR3 protein, called by TCRdb with MiXCR from the immunoSEQ multiplex PCR reads. Found here are approximately 100,000 distinct CDR3 sequences, around 90% of them singletons; the top ten hold 0.11% to 0.15%. Input material: CD4+ T cells from PBMCs. The receptor source for this set is a human donor in good health.

The CDR3 DNA sequence: TGTGCCAGCAGTCCTTCGGTGGGGCAGGACACTGAAGCTTTCTTT. Its protein product is CASSPSVGQDTEAFF. The rearrangement joins TRBV7-6 to TRBJ1-1; TRBD1 is a possible D gene (5 bases). The germline CDR1 and CDR2 sequences are SGHVS and FNYEAQ. CDR3 length: 15 amino acids. The ends were cut back, 6 bases at V and 3 bases at J, with 17 bases in the middle.

The chain uses TRBV20-1 and TRBJ1-2, with D perhaps matching TRBD1 (6 bases). Germline loops: CDR1 DFQATT, CDR2 SNEGSKA (reference sequence). V dropped 0 bases and J dropped 0 bases, with 14 bases sitting between them. CDR3 length: 16 residues. The CDR3 sequence: CSARDGSRGPNYGYTF. For the CDR3, the DNA is TGCAGTGCTAGAGATGGGTCCAGGGGCCCTAACTATGGCTACACCTTC.

This rearrangement joins TRBV11-2 to TRBJ2-5, with 8 bases matching TRBD1. This CDR3 has 18 residues. Germline V gene lookup returns CDR1 SGHAT and CDR2 FQNNGV. J lost 3 bases, V lost 4 bases, and 16 bases had no gene match. CDR3 bases: TGTGCCAGCAGCTCAGAGGGAGCCCGGGACAGGTTAGAAGAGACCCAGTACTTC. It translates to CASSSEGARDRLEETQYF.

This sequence joins TRBV6-1 and TRBJ1-1, with TRBD1 as a possible D gene (5 bases). The CDR3 consists of 16 residues. Per the germline V gene, CDR1 is MNHNS and CDR2 is SASEGT. V was pared by 6 bases and J by 1 base, with 18 bases between. The CDR3 sequence is CASRRDSPGGNTEAFF. The CDR3 DNA follows: TGTGCCAGCAGAAGGGACTCGCCCGGTGGGAACACTGAAGCTTTCTTT.

The chain carries TRBV5-1 and TRBJ2-7, with 8 positions matching TRBD1. Germline-derived CDR1 and CDR2 are SGHRS and YFSETQ. The ends lost 4 bases at V and 5 bases at J; junction bases unmatched: 11. The CDR3 totals 15 residues. CDR3 nucleotides: TGCGCCAGCAGCAACCTAAAGACAGGGGATCACGAGCAGTACTTC. It encodes CASSNLKTGDHEQYF.

V gene TRBV7-2 combines with J gene TRBJ2-7; 7 bases match TRBD1. The length of the CDR3 is 14 residues. CDR1 and CDR2 (germline): SGHTA, FQGNSA. Losses at the gene ends were 4 bases for V and 3 bases for J; bases not matched to a gene: 6. This chain's CDR3 is CASSSGQADYEQYF. The CDR3, as DNA: TGTGCCAGCAGCTCCGGACAGGCAGACTACGAGCAGTACTTC. The whole variable domain, remainder taken from reference TRBV7-2 and TRBJ2-7, is GAGVSQSPSNKVTEKGKDVELRCDPISGHTALYWYRQSLGQGLEFLIYFQGNSAPDKSGLPSDRFSAERTGGSVSTLTIQRTQQEDSAVYLCASSSGQADYEQYFGPGTRLTVT.

J is TRBJ2-1 and V is TRBV20-1; TRBD2 matches 15 bases. The trim removed 6 bases at V and 9 bases at J, leaving 12 bases unmatched. Germline CDR1 and CDR2: DFQATT and SNEGSKA (reference sequence). The CDR3 length is 16 residues. The CDR3 bases are TGCAGTGCCACCCAATCGGGACTAGCGGGAGGAGGTGAGCAGTTCTTC. This translates into CSATQSGLAGGGEQFF.

The rearrangement uses TRBV28 and TRBJ2-7, with D unresolved. This CDR3 is built from 14 residues. V gave up 3 bases and J gave up 6 bases, with 15 bases separating them. Per the germline V gene, CDR1 is MDHEN and CDR2 is SYDVKM. CDR3 amino acids: CASSLPVGPGEQYF. The CDR3 nucleotides read TGTGCCAGCAGTTTGCCCGTGGGCCCTGGCGAGCAGTACTTC.

The chain couples TRBV5-1 to TRBJ2-1; no definite D call. This CDR3 is built from 12 residues. Germline lookup yields CDR1 SGHRS and CDR2 YFSETQ. Trimming removed 4 bases at V and 10 bases at J, with 12 bases between. The CDR3 protein is CASSLQSLEQFF. CDR3 sequence (DNA): TGCGCCAGCAGCCTGCAGAGCTTGGAGCAGTTCTTC.

The rearrangement joins TRBV6-6 to TRBJ2-1; 8 bases map to TRBD2. Trimming took 0 bases from V and 7 from J; bases not matched to a gene: 8. The CDR3 totals 16 residues. CDR1 and CDR2 (germline): MNHNY, SVGAGI (reference sequence). DNA of the CDR3: TGTGCCAGCAGTTACTCGAGTGCGGGAGGTGGGAATGAGCAGTTCTTC. Residues: CASSYSSAGGGNEQFF.

The chain joins TRBV3-1 to TRBJ1-2; 7 bases map to TRBD1. The CDR3 totals 14 residues. Germline lookup yields CDR1 LGHDT and CDR2 YNNKEL (reference sequence). Unmatched junction bases numbered 1, after V lost 1 base and J lost 2 bases. Here the CDR3 reads CASSQVDRNYGYTF. CDR3 DNA: TGTGCCAGCAGCCAAGTGGACAGGAACTATGGCTACACCTTC.

The chain employs TRBV10-3 and TRBJ2-6; D is uncertain. Per the germline V gene, CDR1 is ENHRY and CDR2 is SYGVKD. This CDR3 comprises 14 residues. The V gene lost 3 bases and the J gene lost 2 bases, with 5 bases spanning the gap. The CDR3 here is CAISDSAGANVLTF. In DNA, the CDR3 is TGTGCCATCAGTGACAGTGCTGGGGCCAACGTCCTGACTTTC.